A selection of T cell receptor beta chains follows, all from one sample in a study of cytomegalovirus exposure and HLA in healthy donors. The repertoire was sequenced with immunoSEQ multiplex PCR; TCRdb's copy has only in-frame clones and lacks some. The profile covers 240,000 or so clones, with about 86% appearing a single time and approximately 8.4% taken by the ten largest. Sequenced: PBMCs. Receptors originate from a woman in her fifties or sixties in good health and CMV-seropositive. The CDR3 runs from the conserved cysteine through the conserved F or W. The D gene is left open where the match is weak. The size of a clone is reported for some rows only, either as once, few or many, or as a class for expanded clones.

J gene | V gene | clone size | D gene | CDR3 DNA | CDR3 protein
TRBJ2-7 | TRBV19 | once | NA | TGTGCCAGTGGACAAGTCTACGAGCAGTACTTC | CASGQVYEQYF
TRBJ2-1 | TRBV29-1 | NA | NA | TGCAGCACCCCTACGGGGGATGAGCAGTTCTTC | CSTPTGDEQFF
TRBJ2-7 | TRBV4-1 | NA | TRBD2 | TGCGCCAGCAGCCATGATACTAGCGGGAAATACGAGCAGTACTTC | CASSHDTSGKYEQYF
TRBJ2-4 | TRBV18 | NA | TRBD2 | TGTGCCAGCTCACCGGCTAGCGGGAGGATAGCCAAAAACATTCAGTACTTC | CASSPASGRIAKNIQYF
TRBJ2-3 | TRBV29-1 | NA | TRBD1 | TGCAGCGTCTCCGACAGGGCCCGCACAGATACGCAGTATTTT | CSVSDRARTDTQYF
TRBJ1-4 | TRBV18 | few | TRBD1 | TGTGCCAGCTCCCAAAGCCGACAGGGGGCTGGTGAAAAACTGTTTTTT | CASSQSRQGAGEKLFF
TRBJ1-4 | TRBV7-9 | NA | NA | TGTTCCACCCTGCCTAGCGGACAGACTAATGAAAAACTGTTTTTT | CSTLPSGQTNEKLFF
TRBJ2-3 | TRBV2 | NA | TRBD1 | TGTGCCAGCAGTGGAACTCGGGACAGATTTACAGATACGCAGTATTTT | CASSGTRDRFTDTQYF
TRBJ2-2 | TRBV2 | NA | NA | TGTGCCAGCGGGCCGGGACTTCCAACCGGGGAGCTGTTTTTT | CASGPGLPTGELFF
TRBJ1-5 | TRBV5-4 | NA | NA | TGTGCCAGCAGCAAACAGGGTGACGGACGTTCGCCCCAGCATTTT | CASSKQGDGRSPQHF
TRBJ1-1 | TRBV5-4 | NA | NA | TGTGCCAGCAGCTTTGGGGCGAACACTGAAGCTTTCTTT | CASSFGANTEAFF
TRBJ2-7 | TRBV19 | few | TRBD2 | TGTGCCAGTAGCCCTACTAGCGGGAGTACCTACGAGCAGTACTTC | CASSPTSGSTYEQYF
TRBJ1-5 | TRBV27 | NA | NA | TGTGCCAGCAGTTTAAGGCGATGGACAGTCTCCGACCCATTGAATCAGCCCCAGCATTTT | CASSLRRWTVSDPLNQPQHF
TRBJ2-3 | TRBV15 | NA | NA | TGTGCCACCAGCAGAGGTGGGGGGGCGAATACGCAGTATTTT | CATSRGGGANTQYF
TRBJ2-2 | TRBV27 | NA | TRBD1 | TGTGCCAGCAGTAGGAACAGGGGACAGGGTGTCTTGACGAGCACCGGGGAGCTGTTTTTT | CASSRNRGQGVLTSTGELFF
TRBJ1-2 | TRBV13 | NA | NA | TGTGCCAGCAGCTTGATACAGGGAGGGTATGGCTACACCTTC | CASSLIQGGYGYTF
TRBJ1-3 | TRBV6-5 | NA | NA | TGTGCCAGCAGTTACGGGGCGGGAGAAGGCACCATATATTTT | CASSYGAGEGTIYF
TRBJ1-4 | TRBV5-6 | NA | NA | TGTGCCAGCAGCCCGGGGGTTTCAACTAATGAAAAACTGTTTTTT | CASSPGVSTNEKLFF
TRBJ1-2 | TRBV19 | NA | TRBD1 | TGTGCCAGTAGTTCGACAGGGGAAAGCTATGGCTACACCTTC | CASSSTGESYGYTF
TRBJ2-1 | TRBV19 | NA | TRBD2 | TGTGCCAGTAGTGGCCGGACTAGCGGGAGAGGGAGGGAGTTCTTC | CASSGRTSGRGREFF
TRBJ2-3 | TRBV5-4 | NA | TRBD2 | TGTGCCAGCAGCTCTGCGGGAGGGGGCACAGATACGCAGTATTTT | CASSSAGGGTDTQYF
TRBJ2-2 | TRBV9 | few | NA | TGTGCCAGCAGCGTCAGCGGGACACCGGGGGAGCTGTTTTTT | CASSVSGTPGELFF
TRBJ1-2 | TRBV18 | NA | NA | TGTGCCAGCTCACCACGCAGTGGTCCTAACTATGGCTACACCTTC | CASSPRSGPNYGYTF
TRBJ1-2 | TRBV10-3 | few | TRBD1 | TGTGCCATTGGACAGGGGGCGCGGGGCTACACCTTC | CAIGQGARGYTF
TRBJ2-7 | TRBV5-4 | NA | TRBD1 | TGTGCCAGCAGCTCCGGGACAGGGAGACACGAGCAGTACTTC | CASSSGTGRHEQYF
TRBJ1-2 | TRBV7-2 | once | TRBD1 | TGTGCCAGCAGCTTAGGGGGACAGGGTGCACATGGCTACACCTTC | CASSLGGQGAHGYTF
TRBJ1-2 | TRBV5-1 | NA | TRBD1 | TGCGCCAGCAGCGGGGGACAGGGGGCAGAGGGCTACACCTTC | CASSGGQGAEGYTF
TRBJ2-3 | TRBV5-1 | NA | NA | TGCGCCAGCAGAGGGGTTGGCACAGATACGCAGTATTTT | CASRGVGTDTQYF
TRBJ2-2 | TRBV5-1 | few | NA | TGCGCCAGCAGCTTGTCGGGAGTGGTCACCGGGGAGCTGTTTTTT | CASSLSGVVTGELFF
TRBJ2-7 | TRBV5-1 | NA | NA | TGCGCCAGCAGCAAAGGAGGATACGAGCAGTACTTC | CASSKGGYEQYF
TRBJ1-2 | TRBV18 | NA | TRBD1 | TGTGCCAGCTCACTGACAGGGGGGTATGGCTACACCTTC | CASSLTGGYGYTF
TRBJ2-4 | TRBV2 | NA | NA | TGTGCCAGCAGTGGAAGGGGCAACCCCTCGGACATTCAGTACTTC | CASSGRGNPSDIQYF
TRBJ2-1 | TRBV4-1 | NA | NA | TGCGCCAGCAGCCAAGAAGGGGCGGAAAGCTCCTACAATGAGCAGTTCTTC | CASSQEGAESSYNEQFF
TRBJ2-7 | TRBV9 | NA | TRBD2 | TGTGCCAGCAGCGTAGGGTCTAGCGGGAGTTCATACGAGCAGTACTTC | CASSVGSSGSSYEQYF
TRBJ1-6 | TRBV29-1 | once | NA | TGCAGCGCCCGGGTCGACTATAATTCACCCCTCCACTTT | CSARVDYNSPLHF
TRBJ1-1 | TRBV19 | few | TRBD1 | TGTGCCAGTAGTATGCAGGGGGCTGTGAGAACTGAAGCTTTCTTT | CASSMQGAVRTEAFF
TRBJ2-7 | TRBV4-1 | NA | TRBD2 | TGCGCCAGCAGCCAAAGACTAGCGGGAGGCCTCGAGCAGTACTTC | CASSQRLAGGLEQYF
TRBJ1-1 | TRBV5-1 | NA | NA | TGCGCCAGCAGGAAGGACACGAACACTGAAGCTTTCTTT | CASRKDTNTEAFF
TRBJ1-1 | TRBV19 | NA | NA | TGTGCCAGTAGTATTCGCACAGGGTATAGGGACACTGAAGCTTTCTTT | CASSIRTGYRDTEAFF
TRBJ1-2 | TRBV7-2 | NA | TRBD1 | TGTGCCAGCAGCTTTGCAGGGGGCATCTCAAACTATGGCTACACCTTC | CASSFAGGISNYGYTF